The clone carrying this T cell receptor beta chain showed up many times. This entry comes from a study of metastatic and nonmetastatic thyroid tumors. TCRdb reanalyzed the PCR reads via MiXCR. The table lists some 15,000 clones, roughly 19% of them singletons. There were no patients who had received any treatment before thyroid surgery. The ends were cut back, 5 bases at V and 0 bases at J, with 14 bases in the middle. Germline V gene data show CDR1 as LNHDA and CDR2 as SQIVND (reference sequence). This CDR3 has 16 amino acids. The receptor comes from a female donor with papillary thyroid cancer or a benign thyroid nodule (not recorded which). Some clones in this sample may be carry-over from other donors' samples. The sample was blood. The genes are TRBV19 and TRBJ1-5; D unresolved. The CDR3 loop reads CASSPSSPNSNQPQHF. The CDR3 nucleotides are TGTGCCAGTAGTCCCTCTTCGCCTAATAGCAATCAGCCCCAGCATTTT.